This T cell receptor beta chain was found in a study of blood T cell repertoires in COVID-19. Study-level background: Whether acute or convalescent, the COVID-19 samples came from the United States, Italy and Spain. From T cells, B-cell-depleted T cells, or PBMCs came the material, which was cDNA or gDNA.

Authors' analysis steps: Estimates of nucleated cell counts were drawn from the amplification of reference gene primers. TCRdb's table, derived via immunoSEQ multiplex PCR, lists solely in-frame clones and lacks some. For V, J and clone size, that table is used; D and trimming come from the DNA. The repertoire includes approximately 670,000 clones, around 90% of them detected once, and over 0.2% sits in the top ten. The CDR3 has 16 residues. Sequenced input: peripheral blood. The TCR was taken from a woman aged 18-29 years with acute or convalescent COVID-19. The chain links TRBV21-1 to TRBJ1-2. TRBV21-1 has pseudogene status. CDR3 residues: CASSKADPVFNYGYTF. The CDR3 DNA reads TGTGCCAGCAGCAAGGCGGATCCGGTTTTTAACTATGGCTACACCTTC.